Listed below are T cell receptor beta chains from one sample, sequenced in a study of CD8+ T cells in alopecia areata. TCRdb's table, derived via immunoSEQ multiplex PCR, lists solely in-frame clones and lacks some. The sample contains 160,000 or so clones, about three fifths of which appear only once. Sequenced material: CD4+ T cells sorted from blood, taken at approximately week 60, from a patient treated with tofacitinib. The receptors come from a human donor with alopecia areata. Both conserved end residues are part of each CDR3. A D gene is named only where the DNA matches it firmly. Some rows have no size entry. The others give once, few or many, or a class for an expanded clone.

size	V	D	J	DNA	CDR3
NA	TRBV4-1	NA	TRBJ1-1	TGCGCCAGCAGCCAAGGGGGAGGGAACACTGAAGCTTTCTTT	CASSQGGGNTEAFF
few	TRBV29-1	NA	TRBJ2-5	TGCAGCGTTGGGGGGCGACAGCAAGAGACCCAGTACTTC	CSVGGRQQETQYF
NA	TRBV25-1	NA	TRBJ2-5	TGTGCCAGCGGCGTTACAGGGCCCGGAATTGCAGCGACCCAGTACTTC	CASGVTGPGIAATQYF
NA	TRBV7-9	NA	TRBJ2-3	TGTGCCAGCAGCCCCCGTAGCGGATATTCCACAGATACGCAGTATTTT	CASSPRSGYSTDTQYF
NA	TRBV30	NA	TRBJ1-1	TGTGCCTGGAGTCAGGGAATGAACACTGAAGCTTTCTTT	CAWSQGMNTEAFF
few	TRBV7-3	TRBD1	TRBJ1-2	TGTGCCAGCAGCTTAATGCCGGCAGGACAGGGGGCAACTGGCTACACCTTC	CASSLMPAGQGATGYTF
NA	TRBV7-2	NA	TRBJ2-7	TGTGCCAGCAGCCCTCCCGTGACAGGGAGGTACGAGCAGTACTTC	CASSPPVTGRYEQYF
NA	TRBV9	NA	TRBJ2-7	TGTGCCAGCAGTGGGGACTCCCCGGGCGAGCAGTACTTC	CASSGDSPGEQYF
NA	TRBV15	NA	TRBJ1-1	TGTGCCACCAGCAGAGTGGCGGGAATGAACACTGAAGCTTTCTTT	CATSRVAGMNTEAFF
few	TRBV6-5	NA	TRBJ1-3	TGTGCCAGCAGCCGACCGGGACCCACGGGGACCATATATTTT	CASSRPGPTGTIYF
once	TRBV5-1	NA	TRBJ2-7	TGCGCCAGCAGCTTTGACACCACCTCCTACGAGCAGTACTTC	CASSFDTTSYEQYF
NA	TRBV25-1	NA	TRBJ2-5	TGTGCCAGCAGTGAAATGCAGGGTTGGGAGACCCAGTACTTC	CASSEMQGWETQYF
NA	TRBV30	NA	TRBJ1-5	TGTGCCTGGGGGCCCGCACAAAATCAGCCCCAGCATTTT	CAWGPAQNQPQHF
once	TRBV7-2	TRBD2	TRBJ2-5	TGTGCCAGCAGCTCCCAGATAGCGGGGGGGGCTGAGACCCAGTACTTC	CASSSQIAGGAETQYF
NA	TRBV23-1	NA	TRBJ1-4	TGCGCCAGCAGTCAATCGTCTCGGGTAGGCTCCCGGGTGTTTTTT	CASSQSSRVGSRVFF
NA	TRBV30	NA	TRBJ2-2	TGTGCCTGGAGTCCCCCGCCCGGGGAGCTGTTTTTT	CAWSPPPGELFF
NA	TRBV7-2	NA	TRBJ2-5	TGTGCCAGCCGTTCAGGGGGAGGGACCCAGTACTTC	CASRSGGGTQYF
few	TRBV30	TRBD1	TRBJ1-2	TGTGCCGGCCTACCGGGGACAGGGCACTATGGCTACACCTTC	CAGLPGTGHYGYTF
NA	TRBV30	TRBD2	TRBJ2-1	TGTGCCTGGAGGGCGGGGGGGCTATATGAGCAGTTCTTC	CAWRAGGLYEQFF
NA	TRBV30	NA	TRBJ1-1	TGTGCCTGGACGGCACTTCAGAACACTGAAGCTTTCTTT	CAWTALQNTEAFF
few	TRBV9	NA	TRBJ1-2	TGTGCCAGCAGCGTAGGCCTCAAGACAGTCTATGGCTACACCTTC	CASSVGLKTVYGYTF
NA	TRBV6-1	NA	TRBJ1-6	TGTGCCAGCAGTGAACGTCCATATTCACCCCTCCACTTT	CASSERPYSPLHF
few	TRBV7-9	TRBD1	TRBJ2-5	TGTGCCAGCAGCGCCGGGACAGCGCAAGAGACCCAGTACTTC	CASSAGTAQETQYF
NA	TRBV30	TRBD2	TRBJ2-5	TGTGCCTGGAGCGAGGGACTAGAAGAGACCCAGTACTTC	CAWSEGLEETQYF
once	TRBV29-1	NA	TRBJ1-5	TGCAGCGTGGGGTCCGGGAACTATCAGCCCCAGCATTTT	CSVGSGNYQPQHF
NA	TRBV27	NA	TRBJ1-2	TGTGCCAACCAGCCAGGGGCGCTTGTTGGGCATGGCTACACCTTC	CANQPGALVGHGYTF
few	TRBV6-1	NA	TRBJ2-3	TGTGCCAGCAGTGAAGTGTTGCAGGGAACAGATACGCAGTATTTT	CASSEVLQGTDTQYF
once	TRBV5-1	TRBD2	TRBJ2-3	TGCGCCAGCAGCGAAACTAGCGGACCCACAGATACGCAGTATTTT	CASSETSGPTDTQYF
NA	TRBV7-9	TRBD2	TRBJ2-1	TGTGCCAGCAGCATGCTAGCGGGGGCCTACAATGAGCAGTTCTTC	CASSMLAGAYNEQFF
NA	TRBV6-6	NA	TRBJ2-2	TGTGCCAGCAGTCTAACCGGGGAGCTGTTTTTT	CASSLTGELFF
NA	TRBV30	NA	TRBJ1-1	TGTGCCTGCCCGGGGAGGGGGAACACTGAAGCTTTCTTT	CACPGRGNTEAFF
once	TRBV7-3	NA	TRBJ1-1	TGTGCCAGCAGCTTATTTGAGAACACTGAAGCTTTCTTT	CASSLFENTEAFF
NA	TRBV5-6	NA	TRBJ1-1	TGTGCCAGCAGCTTGGTGGCGGAATATGCTGAAGCTTTCTTT	CASSLVAEYAEAFF
once	TRBV2	NA	TRBJ1-1	TGTGCCAGCAGTGAAATAGGCGGGAACACTGAAGCTTTCTTT	CASSEIGGNTEAFF
NA	TRBV27	NA	TRBJ1-5	TGTGCCAGCAGTCCTTTGTTGACGGTCGGACAGCCCCAGCATTTT	CASSPLLTVGQPQHF
few	TRBV6-1	TRBD1	TRBJ1-1	TGTGCCAGCAGTGATAATGGGGGACAGTCGGCTTTCTTT	CASSDNGGQSAFF
NA	TRBV4-1	NA	TRBJ2-7	TGCGCCAGCAGCCAAGATTGGGTCCCGGGGGTTAGCTACGAGCAGTACTTC	CASSQDWVPGVSYEQYF
NA	TRBV5-6	NA	TRBJ1-6	TGTGCCAGCAGTCCCGAGCGTACTAATTCACCCCTCCACTTT	CASSPERTNSPLHF
NA	TRBV23-1	NA	TRBJ1-2	TGCGCCAGCAGTCAACCATACGGACACTATGGCTACACCTTC	CASSQPYGHYGYTF
NA	TRBV4-1	TRBD1	TRBJ1-2	TGCGCCAGCAGCCACCCAACAGGGGGCCTCGGCTACACCTTC	CASSHPTGGLGYTF
NA	TRBV5-6	NA	TRBJ2-2	TGTGCCAGCAGCTTAGTGGGGACCGGGGAGCTGTTTTTT	CASSLVGTGELFF
NA	TRBV20-1	NA	TRBJ1-1	TGCAGTGCTAGAGAGGGAGAAGCTTTCTTT	CSAREGEAFF
NA	TRBV7-3	NA	TRBJ2-2	TGTGCCAGCAGCTTAGTGGGTAGGGTGGACACCGGGGAGCTGTTTTTT	CASSLVGRVDTGELFF
NA	TRBV7-2	TRBD1	TRBJ2-3	TGTGCCAGCAGCTCCCAATCCGGTACAGGGGCTAGCACAGATACGCAGTATTTT	CASSSQSGTGASTDTQYF
few	TRBV6-1	NA	TRBJ2-5	TGTGCCAGCAGTGAAAGAACTCCCCCCGACGGGACCCAGTACTTC	CASSERTPPDGTQYF
NA	TRBV2	NA	TRBJ1-5	TGTGCCAGCAGCGGACGTACAGGGAAATATAGCAATCAGCCCCAGCATTTT	CASSGRTGKYSNQPQHF
NA	TRBV4-2	TRBD1	TRBJ1-4	TGTGCCAGCAGGCACAGGGGTGGGGATGAAAAACTGTTTTTT	CASRHRGGDEKLFF
NA	TRBV29-1	NA	TRBJ1-1	TGCAGCGTTGCAGGTCTGAGGAACACTAAAGCTTTCTTT	CSVAGLRNTKAFF
NA	TRBV7-9	NA	TRBJ1-1	TGTGCCAGCAGTTCTGACAGGGAAGCTTTCTTT	CASSSDREAFF
few	TRBV29-1	NA	TRBJ1-1	TGCAGCGTAGGGGTAACAATGAACACTGAAGCTTTCTTT	CSVGVTMNTEAFF
NA	TRBV15	NA	TRBJ2-3	TGTGCCACCAGCTTAGCAGATACGCAGTATTTT	CATSLADTQYF
NA	TRBV15	NA	TRBJ2-1	TGTGCCACCAGCAGAGCTGCCTACAATGAGCAGTTCTTC	CATSRAAYNEQFF
NA	TRBV5-1	TRBD2	TRBJ2-3	TGCGCCAGCAGCTCCTCCGGGACTAGCGGGGATACGCAGTATTTT	CASSSSGTSGDTQYF
few	TRBV21-1	NA	TRBJ1-3	TGTGCCAGCAGCAAAGCGGGGGGACAGGGGGCGTTTATATCTGGAAACACCATATATTTT	CASSKAGGQGAFISGNTIYF
NA	TRBV20-1	NA	TRBJ2-2	TGCAGTGCTAGTCGGGCCGGGGAGCTGTTTTTT	CSASRAGELFF